This T cell receptor (beta chain) was documented in a study of T cells after posttransplantation cyclophosphamide. To note about this clone: No antigen is known for it.

Method: immunoSEQ multiplex PCR; TCRdb's copy keeps in-frame clones and lacks some. The sample has 3,900 or so clones, approximately 67% seen once; the top ten hold approximately 25%. Study results and caveats: Recipient CMV seropositivity and CMV reactivation strongly tracked TRB clonality.

Sequenced sample: memory CD8+ T cells sorted from blood. This sequence was found in a man aged 30 to 45 in good health and a related stem cell transplant donor.

The CDR3 reads CASREGSVQYF. The DNA of the CDR3 is TGTGCCAGCAGGGAGGGGTCCGTGCAGTACTTC. The chain carries TRBV6-5 and TRBJ2-7; possible D gene TRBD2, 6 bases. CDR3 size: 11 residues. From germline, CDR1 is MNHEY and CDR2 SVGAGI. V was pared by 6 bases and J by 9 bases, with 12 bases between.